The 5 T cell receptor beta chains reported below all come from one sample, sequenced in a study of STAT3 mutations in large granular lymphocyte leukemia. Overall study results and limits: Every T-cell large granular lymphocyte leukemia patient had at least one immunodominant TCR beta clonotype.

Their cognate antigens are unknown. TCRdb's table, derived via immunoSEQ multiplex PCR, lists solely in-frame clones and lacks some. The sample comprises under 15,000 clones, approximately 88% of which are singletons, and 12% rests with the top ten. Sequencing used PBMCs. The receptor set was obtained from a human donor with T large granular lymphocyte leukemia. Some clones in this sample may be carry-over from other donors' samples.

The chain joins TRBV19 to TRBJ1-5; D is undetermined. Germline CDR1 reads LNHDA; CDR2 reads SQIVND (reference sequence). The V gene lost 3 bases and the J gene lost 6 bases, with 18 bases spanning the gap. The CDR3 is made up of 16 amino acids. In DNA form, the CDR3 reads TGTGCCAGTAGTATTTTAAGTGCGGGGTACAGTCAGCCCCAGCATTTT. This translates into CASSILSAGYSQPQHF.

The CDR3 here is CASRGSPHRDIQYF. The CDR3 region has the DNA TGTGCCAGCAGGGGTAGTCCTCATCGGGACATTCAGTACTTC. The chain links TRBV27 to TRBJ2-4; no reliable D call. Germline V gene sequence: CDR1 MNHEY, CDR2 SMNVEV (reference sequence). The V gene lost 6 bases and the J gene lost 8 bases, with 17 bases spanning the gap. There are 14 residues in the CDR3.

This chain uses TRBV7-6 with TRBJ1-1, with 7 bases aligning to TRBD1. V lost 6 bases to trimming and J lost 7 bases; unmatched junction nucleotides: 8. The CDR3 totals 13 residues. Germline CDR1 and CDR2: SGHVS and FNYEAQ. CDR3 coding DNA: TGTGCCAGCAGTACAGGGGCCCCAGTTGAAGCTTTCTTT. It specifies CASSTGAPVEAFF.

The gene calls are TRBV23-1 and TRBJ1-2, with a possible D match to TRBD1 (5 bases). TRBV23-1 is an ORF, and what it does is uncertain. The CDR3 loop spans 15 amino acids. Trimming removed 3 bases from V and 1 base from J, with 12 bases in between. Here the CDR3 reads CASSQDTDSNYGYTF. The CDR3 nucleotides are TGCGCCAGCAGTCAGGATACCGACAGTAACTATGGCTACACCTTC.

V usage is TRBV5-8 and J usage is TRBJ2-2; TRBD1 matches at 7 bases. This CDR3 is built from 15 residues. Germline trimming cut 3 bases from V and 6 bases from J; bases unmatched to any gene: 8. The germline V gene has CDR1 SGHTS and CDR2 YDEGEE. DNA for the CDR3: TGTGCCAGCAGCTCTAACAGGGGTGCTGCCGGGGAGCTGTTTTTT. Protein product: CASSSNRGAAGELFF. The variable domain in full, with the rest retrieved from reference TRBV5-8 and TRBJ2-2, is EAGVTQSPTHLIKTRGQQATLRCSPISGHTSVYWYQQALGLGLQFLLWYDEGEERNRGNFPPRFSGRQFPNYSSELNVNALELEDSALYLCASSSNRGAAGELFFGEGSRLTVL.